The T cell receptor (beta chain) described here comes from a study of T cells in Graves' hyperthyroidism and ophthalmopathy. The PBMCs studied were ones that came from 10 ml fresh peripheral blood. Researchers took RNA transcripts and amplified the TCR beta CDR3 regions from them. The TCR CDR3 was amplified in a first-round RT-PCR using the HTBI primer set. TCRdb reprocessed the multiplex PCR reads via MiXCR and lists one record per CDR3 protein. The table records around 200,000 distinct CDR3 sequences, about a sixth of them present only once. This TCR derives from a woman aged 45-60 years with Graves' hyperthyroidism. Sequenced: blood.

CDR3 bases: TGCAGTGCTTCCCTAGCTGGGTACGAGCAGTACTTC. It specifies CSASLAGYEQYF. The V and J genes are TRBV20-1 and TRBJ2-7; TRBD2 is a possible D gene (5 bases). The germline V gene encodes CDR1 DFQATT and CDR2 SNEGSKA (reference sequence). V was clipped by 5 bases and J by 4 bases, with 12 bases between them. The CDR3 spans 12 residues.